This entry features one TCR beta chain sequence. It has no known antigen specificity. Base qualities are not provided; no much larger clone lies one nucleotide away. CDR1 SGHDN and CDR2 FVKESK were looked up in the germline V gene. The CDR3 covers 14 residues, taking in both the cysteine and the phenylalanine. Left in the record is the CDR3 DNA by itself, 42 bases read in frame from the first base. Germline trimming amounts to 5 bases on V and 6 bases on J, with 6 as the count of junction bases outside the gene matches. The data originate from a study of radiation and T cells in renal cell carcinoma (dated by TCRdb to about 2020). Regarding the complete study: The samples were drawn from a clinical trial, where primary renal cell carcinomas were treated with 15 Gy of stereotactic body radiation therapy and then removed by nephrectomy 4 weeks afterward. TCR beta sequencing covered over 50 samples in total, comprising around 25 tumors and about 27 peripheral blood samples. Across all 53 samples, 3.5 million to 4.5 million unique CDR3 nucleotide sequences encoding some 3,000,000 unique CDR3 amino acid sequences were identified. Here is what the overall study found, with its caveats: Effects of radiation dose or scheduling on the TCR repertoire could not be addressed with the single-armed trial design. An increase in top tumor clonotypes in blood was observed from baseline to 2 weeks post-radiation, followed by contraction by 4 weeks, which was taken to suggest transient expansion of tumor-resident clones. Changes in the blood repertoire were not tracked past 4 weeks after treatment. Because pretreatment tumor biopsies were not available, the baseline intratumoral presence of clonotypes could not be determined.

TCR beta libraries were generated from genomic DNA with the immunoSEQ kit, following the manufacturer's recommendations. Library preparation used a first multiplex PCR with proprietary primers, then a second PCR adding unique barcodes, with bead cleanups after each round. Each sample batch included a kit-provided positive control reaction and a negative control reaction. The final libraries were assessed on an Agilent 4200 TapeStation D1000 ScreenTape, pooled by volume, and quantified by qPCR. Sequencing was performed on an Illumina NextSeq500 using a MidOutput 150-cycle cartridge, with 156 Read1 cycles, 15 Index1 cycles, and the kit custom primers. The pooled library was loaded at 0.9 to 1 pM with an approximately 20% PhiX control spike-in. Per the original workflow: Vendor-processed data were analyzed in R, with a clonotype defined as all T cells sharing the same CDR3 nucleotide sequence. In the clone abundance analyses, frequencies in each sample were normalized to that sample's 10,000 most abundant clones. Public T cell clones, averaging fewer than five per sample, were removed before analysis. An abundance difference of at least 32-fold between compartments was the criterion for calling clonotypes tumor-enriched or baseline blood-enriched. Clonotypes expanded or contracted between blood time points were identified with a beta-binomial differential abundance model. The Baroni-Urbani and Buser coefficient was used to measure tumor-blood repertoire similarity, and groups were compared with two-tailed Wilcoxon tests in R. Here the immuneACCESS table is served through TCRdb, limited to in-frame sequences with V and J called. Missing clones are a known gap in these copies; in checked studies unresolved V genes cover under half, and the rest lacks a known reason. V and J calls and clone size are copied from that table; D and trimming were computed from the DNA. This sample is represented by fewer than 55,000 clones; 75% to 85% of them were singletons. The top ten constitute around 31% of the sample.

The time point label here, explained by the study, means: blood 2 weeks post-SBRT. This sample's treatment or condition label indicates: 15 Gy SBRT to primary tumor, nephrectomy 4 weeks later. Serial peripheral blood from radiation-treated patients was sampled at baseline, 2 weeks and 4 weeks after SBRT to track tumor-enriched clonotypes. Every patient's renal cell carcinoma showed clear cell pathology. Genomic DNA for TCR sequencing was prepared using the QIAamp DNA Blood Mini Kit (Qiagen). The analyses included only samples that passed all quality control checks. This sequence originates from a woman between 65 and 79 years old with renal cell carcinoma. The sequence joins TRBV14 to TRBJ2-2; TRBD2 lines up with 7 middle nucleotides. The specimen comprised blood, sampled from a patient whose treatment included radiotherapy and nephrectomy. The DNA sequence is as follows: TGTGCCAGCAGCTTTTCCCGGGGGGCCGGGGAGCTGTTTTTT. It specifies CASSFSRGAGELFF. This CDR3, with the reference TRBV14 and TRBJ2-2 proteins standing in past its ends, gives the full variable domain EAGVTQFPSHSVIEKGQTVTLRCDPISGHDNLYWYRRVMGKEIKFLLHFVKESKQDESGMPNNRFLAERTGGTYSTLKVQPAELEDSGVYFCASSFSRGAGELFFGEGSRLTVL.